The clone carrying this T cell receptor beta chain was detected only once. This entry comes from a study of control samples from healthy donors and cancer patients. Repertoires were generated with immunoSEQ multiplex PCR, while TCRdb's copy carries only in-frame clones and drops some. The table includes 150,000 or so clones, 94% detected once. CDR3 size: 11 residues. Looked up from germline, CDR1 is KGHSH and CDR2 is LQKENI. V was pared by 6 bases and J by 5 bases, with 7 bases between. The source is a woman in her thirties or forties in good health. This chain uses TRBV18 with TRBJ1-2; D is uncertain. The sequenced sample was blood. CDR3 amino acids: CASSRSYGYTF. The CDR3 nucleotides are TGTGCCAGCTCCCGGAGTTATGGCTACACCTTC.